This T cell receptor (beta chain) was sequenced in a study of identical twins. Study-wide results and caveats: Within beta out-of-frame sequences, the excess sharing observed between twins was weaker. Cord blood's abundant beta clonotypes had fewer insertions, unlike memory repertoires. It was cross-sectional statistical analysis, not following the same donors, that the conclusions relied on.

This CDR3 is 18 amino acids long. Losses at the gene ends were 4 bases for V and 3 bases for J; bases not matched to a gene: 10. Germline CDR1 KGHDR, CDR2 SFDVKD. Note on this clonotype: Its antigen is currently unknown.

One entry per CDR3 protein, called by TCRdb with MiXCR from the 5' RACE reads. The sample carries 550,000 to 800,000 distinct CDR3 sequences, less than 9% recorded once. This sample also appeared in a second study, on yellow fever vaccine responses in identical twins. That paper adds: Reportedly, twins showed a vaccine T cell response that looked partly convergent and partly personalized.

Material for sequencing was PBMCs. The chain uses TRBV24-1 and TRBJ2-1, with 11 bases that match TRBD2. The sequence derives from a woman in her late teens or twenties in good health. For the CDR3, the DNA is TGTGCCACCAGTGACCAAAGGGGGACTAGCGGAAACTACAATGAGCAGTTCTTC. This translates into CATSDQRGTSGNYNEQFF.